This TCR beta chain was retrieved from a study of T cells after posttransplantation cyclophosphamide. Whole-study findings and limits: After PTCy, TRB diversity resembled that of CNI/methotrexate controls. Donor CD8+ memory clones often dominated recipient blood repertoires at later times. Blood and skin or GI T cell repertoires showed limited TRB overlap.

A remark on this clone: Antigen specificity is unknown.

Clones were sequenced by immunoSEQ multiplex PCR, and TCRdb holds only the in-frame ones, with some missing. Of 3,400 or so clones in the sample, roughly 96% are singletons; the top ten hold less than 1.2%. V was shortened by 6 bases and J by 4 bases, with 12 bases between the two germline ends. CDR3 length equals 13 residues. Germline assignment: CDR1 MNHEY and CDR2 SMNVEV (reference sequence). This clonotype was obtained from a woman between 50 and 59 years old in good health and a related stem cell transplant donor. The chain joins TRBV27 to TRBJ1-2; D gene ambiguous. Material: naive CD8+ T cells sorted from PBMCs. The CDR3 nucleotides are TGTGCCAGCAGCCCGGGTCGGTTCTATGGCTACACCTTC. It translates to CASSPGRFYGYTF.